This T cell receptor beta chain was identified during a study of T cell changes during pregnancy in multiple sclerosis. This table comes from immunoSEQ multiplex PCR, and its TCRdb copy is limited to in-frame clones, with some not included. The repertoire has roughly 27,000 clones, about 92% of them found once; the top ten carry around 0.71%. V was trimmed by 4 bases and J by 0 bases, leaving 8 bases between them. Germline V gene sequence: CDR1 SGHNT, CDR2 YYREEE (reference sequence). There are 14 residues in the CDR3. Sequenced material: CD4+ T cells from peripheral blood mononuclear cells, taken in the first trimester of pregnancy. This receptor was taken from a female donor with multiple sclerosis, enrolled in a pregnancy study. This chain uses TRBV5-4 with TRBJ1-3; no firm D call. The CDR3 spells CASSPVPSGNTIYF. The CDR3 DNA reads TGTGCCAGCAGCCCCGTCCCCTCTGGAAACACCATATATTTT. The full variable domain, rest sourced from reference TRBV5-4 and TRBJ1-3, is ETGVTQSPTHLIKTRGQQVTLRCSSQSGHNTVSWYQQALGQGPQFIFQYYREEENGRGNFPPRFSGLQFPNYSSELNVNALELDDSALYLCASSPVPSGNTIYFGEGSWLTVV.